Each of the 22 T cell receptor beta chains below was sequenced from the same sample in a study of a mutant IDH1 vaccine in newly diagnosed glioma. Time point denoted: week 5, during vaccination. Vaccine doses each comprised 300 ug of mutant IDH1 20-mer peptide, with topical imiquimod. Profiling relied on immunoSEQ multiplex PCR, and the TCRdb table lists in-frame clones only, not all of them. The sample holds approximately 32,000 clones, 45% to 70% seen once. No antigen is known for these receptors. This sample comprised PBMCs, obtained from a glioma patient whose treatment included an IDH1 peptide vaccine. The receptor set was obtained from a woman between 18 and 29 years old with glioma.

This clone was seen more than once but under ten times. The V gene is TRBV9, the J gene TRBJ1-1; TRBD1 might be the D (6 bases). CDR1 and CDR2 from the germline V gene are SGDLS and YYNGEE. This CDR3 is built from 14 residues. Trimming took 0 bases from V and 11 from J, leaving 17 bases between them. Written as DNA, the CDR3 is TGTGCCAGCAGCGTAGCCCCCCAGGGGATGCGGGCTTTCTTT. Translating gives CASSVAPQGMRAFF.

The chain's CDR3 is CASSKLPGQGAYEQYF. The CDR3 DNA follows: TGTGCCAGCAGTAAGCTGCCGGGACAGGGGGCCTACGAGCAGTACTTC. The chain joins TRBV7-3 to TRBJ2-7, with 11 nucleotides matching TRBD1. The germline CDR1 and CDR2 sequences are SGHTA and FQGTGA. The CDR3 is 16 residues long. V lost 6 bases, J lost 2 bases, and 9 bases stayed unmatched.

The CDR3 coding sequence is TGTGCCAGCAGCTCTCGCCGGGACAGGGAGGAGTACGAGCAGTACTTC. It specifies CASSSRRDREEYEQYF. V is TRBV7-9 and J is TRBJ2-7, with TRBD1 identical over 9 bases. This CDR3 contains 16 residues. The germline gives CDR1 SEHNR, CDR2 FQNEAQ (reference sequence). Unmatched junction bases numbered 11, after V lost 4 bases and J lost 4 bases.

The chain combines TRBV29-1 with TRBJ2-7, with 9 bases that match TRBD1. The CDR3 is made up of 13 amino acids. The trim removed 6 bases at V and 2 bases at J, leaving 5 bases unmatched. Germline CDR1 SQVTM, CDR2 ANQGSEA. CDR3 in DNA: TGCAGCGTCAGGGACAGGGTAGCCTACGAGCAGTACTTC. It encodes CSVRDRVAYEQYF.

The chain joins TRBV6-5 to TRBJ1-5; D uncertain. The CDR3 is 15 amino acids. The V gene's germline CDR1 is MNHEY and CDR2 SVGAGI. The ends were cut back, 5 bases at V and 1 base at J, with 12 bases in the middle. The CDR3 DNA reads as TGTGCCAGCAGTCCAAAGATAAGCAGCAATCAGCCCCAGCATTTT. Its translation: CASSPKISSNQPQHF.

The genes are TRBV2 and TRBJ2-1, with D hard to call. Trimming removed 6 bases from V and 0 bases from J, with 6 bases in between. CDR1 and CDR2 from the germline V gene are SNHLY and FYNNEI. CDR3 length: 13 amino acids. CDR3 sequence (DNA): TGTGCCAGCAGAACCGTCTCCTACAATGAGCAGTTCTTC. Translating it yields CASRTVSYNEQFF. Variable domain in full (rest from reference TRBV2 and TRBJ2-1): EPEVTQTPSHQVTQMGQEVILRCVPISNHLYFYWYRQILGQKVEFLVSFYNNEISEKSEIFDDQFSVERPDGSNFTLKIRSTKLEDSAMYFCASRTVSYNEQFFGPGTRLTVL.

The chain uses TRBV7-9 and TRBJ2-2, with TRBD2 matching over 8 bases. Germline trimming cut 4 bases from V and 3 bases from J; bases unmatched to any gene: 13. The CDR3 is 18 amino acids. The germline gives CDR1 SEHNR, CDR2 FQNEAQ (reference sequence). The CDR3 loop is CASSSSLAGGRDTGELFF. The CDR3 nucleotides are TGTGCCAGCAGCTCAAGTCTCGCGGGGGGAAGAGACACCGGGGAGCTGTTTTTT.

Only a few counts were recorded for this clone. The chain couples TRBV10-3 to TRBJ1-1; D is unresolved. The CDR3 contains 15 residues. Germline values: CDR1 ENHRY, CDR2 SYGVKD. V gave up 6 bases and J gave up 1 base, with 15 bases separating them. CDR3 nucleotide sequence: TGTGCCATCAGCCACACAACAGATCAGAACACTGAAGCTTTCTTT. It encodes CAISHTTDQNTEAFF.

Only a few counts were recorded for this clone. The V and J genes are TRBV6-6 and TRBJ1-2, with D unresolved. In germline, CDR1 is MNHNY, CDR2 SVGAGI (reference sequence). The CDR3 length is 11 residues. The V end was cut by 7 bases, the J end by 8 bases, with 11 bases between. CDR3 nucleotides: TGTGCCAGCATGGCTTCCCTGGGCTACACCTTC. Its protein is CASMASLGYTF.

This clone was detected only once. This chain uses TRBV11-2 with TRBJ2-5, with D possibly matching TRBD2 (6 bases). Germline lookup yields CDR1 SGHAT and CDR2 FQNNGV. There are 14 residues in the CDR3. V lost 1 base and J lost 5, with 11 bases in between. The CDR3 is CASSLAVLAETQYF. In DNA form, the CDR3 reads TGTGCCAGCAGCTTAGCGGTACTAGCTGAGACCCAGTACTTC.

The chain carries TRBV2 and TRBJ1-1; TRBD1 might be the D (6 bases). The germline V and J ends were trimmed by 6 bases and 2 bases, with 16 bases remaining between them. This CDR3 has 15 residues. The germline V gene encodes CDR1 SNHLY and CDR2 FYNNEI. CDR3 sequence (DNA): TGTGCCAGCAGCCTACCCGGGACAACTAACACTGAAGCTTTCTTT. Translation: CASSLPGTTNTEAFF.

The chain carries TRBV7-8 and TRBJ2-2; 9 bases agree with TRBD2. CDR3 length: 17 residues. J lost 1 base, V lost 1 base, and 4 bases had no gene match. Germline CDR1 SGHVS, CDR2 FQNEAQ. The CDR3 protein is CASSLVSGGVNTGELFF. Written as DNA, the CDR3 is TGTGCCAGCAGCTTAGTTAGCGGGGGTGTGAACACCGGGGAGCTGTTTTTT.

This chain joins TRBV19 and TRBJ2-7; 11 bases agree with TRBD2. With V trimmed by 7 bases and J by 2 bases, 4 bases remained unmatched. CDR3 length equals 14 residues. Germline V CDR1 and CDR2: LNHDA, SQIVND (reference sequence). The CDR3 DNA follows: TGTGCCAGTAAACCACTAGCGGGGGCCTACGAGCAGTACTTC. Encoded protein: CASKPLAGAYEQYF.

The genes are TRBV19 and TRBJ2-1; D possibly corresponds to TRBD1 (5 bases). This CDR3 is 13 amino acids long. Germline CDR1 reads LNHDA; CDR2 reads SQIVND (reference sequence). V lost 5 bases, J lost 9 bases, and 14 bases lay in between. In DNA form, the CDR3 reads TGTGCCAGTAGTTTCGGTCAGGGAATTGAGCAGTTCTTC. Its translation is CASSFGQGIEQFF.

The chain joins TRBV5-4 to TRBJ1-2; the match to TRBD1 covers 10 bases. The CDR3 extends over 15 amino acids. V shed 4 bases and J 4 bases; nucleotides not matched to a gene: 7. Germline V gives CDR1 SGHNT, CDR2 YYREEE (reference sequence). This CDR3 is CASSGGGQGIYGYTF. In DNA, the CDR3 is TGTGCCAGCAGCGGGGGGGGACAGGGGATCTATGGCTACACCTTC.

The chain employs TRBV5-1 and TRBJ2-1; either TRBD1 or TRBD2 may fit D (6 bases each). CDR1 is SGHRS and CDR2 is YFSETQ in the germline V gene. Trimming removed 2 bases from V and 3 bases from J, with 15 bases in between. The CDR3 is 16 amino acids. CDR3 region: CASSLGGPQIYNEQFF. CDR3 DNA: TGCGCCAGCAGCTTAGGGGGGCCCCAAATCTACAATGAGCAGTTCTTC.

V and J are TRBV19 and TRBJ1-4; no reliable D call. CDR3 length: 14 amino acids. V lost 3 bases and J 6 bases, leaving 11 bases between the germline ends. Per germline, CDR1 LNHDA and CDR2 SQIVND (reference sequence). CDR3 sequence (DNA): TGTGCCAGTAGTATCCCGGCTTGGGATGAAAAACTGTTTTTT. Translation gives CASSIPAWDEKLFF.

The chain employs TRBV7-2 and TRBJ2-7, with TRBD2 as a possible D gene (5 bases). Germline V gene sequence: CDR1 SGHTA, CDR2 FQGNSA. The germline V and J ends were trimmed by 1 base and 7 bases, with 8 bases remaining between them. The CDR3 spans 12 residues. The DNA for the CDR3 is TGTGCCAGCAGCTTAGTCCTAGCAGAGCAGTACTTC. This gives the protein CASSLVLAEQYF.

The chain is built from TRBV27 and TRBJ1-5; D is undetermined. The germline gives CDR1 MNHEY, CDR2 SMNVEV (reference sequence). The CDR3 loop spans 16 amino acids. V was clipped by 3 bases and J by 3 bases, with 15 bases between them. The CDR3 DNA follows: TGTGCCAGCAGTTTGAGGGCCTATCCCTTCAATCAGCCCCAGCATTTT. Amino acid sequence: CASSLRAYPFNQPQHF.

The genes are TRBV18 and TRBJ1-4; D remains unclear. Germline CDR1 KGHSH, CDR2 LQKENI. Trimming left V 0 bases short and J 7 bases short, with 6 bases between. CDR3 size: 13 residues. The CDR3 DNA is TGTGCCAGCTCACCACCGGCGGGTGAAAAACTGTTTTTT. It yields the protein CASSPPAGEKLFF.

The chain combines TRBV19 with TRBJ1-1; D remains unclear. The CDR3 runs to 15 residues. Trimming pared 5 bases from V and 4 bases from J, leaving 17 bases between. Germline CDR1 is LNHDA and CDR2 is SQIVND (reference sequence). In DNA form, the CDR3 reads TGTGCCAGTAGTGCGCCGGGGTTCGTGGGCACTGAAGCTTTCTTT. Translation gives CASSAPGFVGTEAFF.

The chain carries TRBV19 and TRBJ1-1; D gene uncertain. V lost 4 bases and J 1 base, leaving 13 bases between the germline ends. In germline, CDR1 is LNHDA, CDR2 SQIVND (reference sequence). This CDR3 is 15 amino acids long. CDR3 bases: TGTGCCAGTAGTAGGTACTCGCAGCCGAACACTGAAGCTTTCTTT. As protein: CASSRYSQPNTEAFF.